The table lists the clone carrying this T cell receptor (beta chain) with many counts. What it recognizes is unknown. TCR beta CDR3 regions were amplified from RNA. An initial round of RT-PCR targeting the TCR CDR3 relied on the HTBI primer set. A single record per CDR3 protein comes from TCRdb applying MiXCR to the multiplex PCR reads. The data show 620,000 or so distinct CDR3 sequences, with around 15% seen just once and about 12% held by the top ten. Germline lookup yields CDR1 PRHDT and CDR2 FYEKMQ (reference sequence). The CDR3 runs to 15 residues. V lost 4 bases to trimming and J lost 7 bases, with 19 bases between them. The sample belongs to a study of T cells in Graves' hyperthyroidism and ophthalmopathy. Every diagnosis used clinical symptoms, serum thyroxine and TRAb, thyroid ultrasound and orbital computed tomography. Study-wide results and caveats: From stable hyperthyroidism, ophthalmopathy was set apart by a 13 V-J model.

The chain is built from TRBV13 and TRBJ1-1; D might be TRBD1 (5 bases). Sequenced sample: blood. The receptor was derived from a woman aged 45-60 years with Graves' ophthalmopathy. The DNA of the CDR3 is TGTGCCAGCAGCTCCGTAACTGGGGGGGAGGGTGAAGCTTTCTTT. It translates to CASSSVTGGEGEAFF.